This TCR beta chain was retrieved from a study of cytomegalovirus exposure and HLA in healthy donors. Whole-study results and caveats: Researchers had no immune exposure information except CMV serostatus available. Donors belonging to an Asian-associated ancestry cluster reportedly showed fewer N-insertions in productive TCRs than the roughly 700-donor mean, according to what a later analysis found. Specific recognition of CMV antigens was confirmed in vitro for a few chains (all CMV-associated).

The primer mix had 60 Vbeta and 13 Jbeta primers. Libraries were prepared by immunoSEQ multiplex PCR; TCRdb keeps only in-frame clonotypes and omits some of them. Of 74,000 or so clones in the sample, about four fifths were seen once. V gave up 6 bases and J gave up 6 bases; unmatched junction bases: 11. Per the germline V gene, CDR1 is SGHRS and CDR2 is YFSETQ. CDR3 length: 14 amino acids. Concerning this clone: Its antigen is not identified.

The clonotype was recovered from a male donor in good health and CMV-seropositive. This chain links TRBV5-1 with TRBJ1-1; 7 bases match TRBD1. Specimen: PBMCs. The CDR3 DNA sequence: TGCGCCAGCACCCTCCGGACAGGTAACGCTGAAGCTTTCTTT. This codes for CASTLRTGNAEAFF.